Sequencing of this T cell receptor beta chain was carried out in a study of shared clonotypes between healthy human individuals. At the level of the study: Each donor had three CD4 naive, three CD4 memory, two CD8 naive and one CD8 memory plate.

The method was immunoSEQ multiplex PCR; TCRdb's version includes in-frame clones alone and lacks a portion of them. The sample shows roughly 810,000 clones, about 96% of them seen only once. In the naive CD8 group, cells lacked CD45RO and were positively selected for CCR7, so terminally differentiated effector memory CD45RA+ cells were left out. Healthy adults negative for HIV, lacking recent acute infections or vaccinations, served as donors. Trimming shortened V by 2 bases and J by 5 bases, and 3 bases separated the two germline ends. The CDR3 has 12 amino acids. Germline CDR1 MDHEN, CDR2 SYDVKM. The chain recombines TRBV28 with TRBJ1-4, with D hard to call. This receptor was identified in a man aged 25-45 years in good health. The sequenced sample was naive CD8+ T cells sorted from blood. Here the CDR3 DNA reads TGTGCCAGCAGTTTACAGAATGAAAAACTGTTTTTT. Its translation: CASSLQNEKLFF.